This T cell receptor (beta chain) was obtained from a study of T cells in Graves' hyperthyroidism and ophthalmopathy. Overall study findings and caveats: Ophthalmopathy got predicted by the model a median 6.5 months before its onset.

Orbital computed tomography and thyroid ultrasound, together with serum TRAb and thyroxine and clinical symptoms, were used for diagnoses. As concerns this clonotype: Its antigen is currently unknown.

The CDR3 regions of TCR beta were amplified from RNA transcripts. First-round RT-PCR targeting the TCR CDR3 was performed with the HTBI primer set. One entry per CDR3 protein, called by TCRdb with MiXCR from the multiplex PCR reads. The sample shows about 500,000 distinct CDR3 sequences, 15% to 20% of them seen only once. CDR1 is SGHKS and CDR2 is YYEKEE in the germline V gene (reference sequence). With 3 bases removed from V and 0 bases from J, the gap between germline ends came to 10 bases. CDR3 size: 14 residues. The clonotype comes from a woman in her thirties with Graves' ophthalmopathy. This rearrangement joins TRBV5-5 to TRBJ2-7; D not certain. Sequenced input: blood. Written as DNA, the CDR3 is TGTGCCAGCAGCTCACTTACTTACTCCTACGAGCAGTACTTC. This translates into CASSSLTYSYEQYF.